Below are 12 T cell receptor beta chains sequenced from a single sample in a study of T-cell memory formation after mild COVID-19. TCRdb redid the calling of the 5' RACE reads with MiXCR, one entry per CDR3 protein. The table records approximately 150,000 distinct CDR3 sequences, roughly 14% of them present only once. Sequenced input: PBMCs or a T cell subset sorted from them (not recorded which). The receptors stem from an adult woman who had mild COVID-19 (a few samples of this study predate the infection). Cell type and time point are not known.

This clonotype was seen a handful of times. This chain links TRBV12-3 or TRBV12-4 with TRBJ2-1; D is perhaps TRBD2 (5 bases). The CDR3 extends over 12 amino acids. V gave up 7 bases and J gave up 4 bases, with 8 bases separating them. The CDR3 DNA sequence: TGTGCCAGCACCCCGGGATACAATGAGCAGTTCTTC. This sequence encodes CASTPGYNEQFF.

This clonotype has just a few counts. The chain couples TRBV29-1 to TRBJ1-2, with TRBD1 matching 8 bases. Germline CDR1 SQVTM, CDR2 ANQGSEA. The CDR3 has 13 amino acids. V lost 4 bases, J lost 7 bases, and 8 bases stayed unmatched. The CDR3 DNA reads as TGCAGCGTTGGACAGGGGACCAGCAGTGGCTACACCTTC. It yields the protein CSVGQGTSSGYTF.

The chain recombines TRBV20-1 with TRBJ2-1; tentative D call: TRBD2 (7 bases). Per the germline V gene, CDR1 is DFQATT and CDR2 is SNEGSKA (reference sequence). Trimming removed 5 bases from V and 9 bases from J, with 20 bases in between. This CDR3 region has 14 residues. The CDR3 region is CSAWGARGGSEQFF. The CDR3 DNA sequence: TGCAGTGCTTGGGGGGCAAGGGGAGGGAGTGAGCAGTTCTTC.

The chain couples TRBV4-3 to TRBJ2-7; TRBD2 agrees at 10 bases. The CDR3 consists of 14 residues. The V and J ends lost 4 bases and 7 bases, in that order; junction bases with no gene match: 7. Per germline, CDR1 LGHNA and CDR2 YSLEER. In DNA, the CDR3 is TGCGCCAGCAGCCCAGCGGGAGGGCCGGGGGAGCAGTACTTC. Its translation is CASSPAGGPGEQYF.

The chain joins TRBV4-1 to TRBJ2-6, with D possibly matching TRBD1 (6 bases). The germline V gene encodes CDR1 MGHRA and CDR2 YSYEKL. The CDR3 has 18 residues. The V gene lost 3 bases and the J gene lost 3 bases, with 18 bases spanning the gap. The CDR3 protein is CASSHASVGTYGANVLTF. DNA of the CDR3: TGCGCCAGCAGCCACGCCAGCGTCGGGACATATGGGGCCAACGTCCTGACTTTC.

Comment on this clonotype: Since a much larger clone is just one base distant, this may be a read error. V gene TRBV11-1 combines with J gene TRBJ2-1, with 9 nucleotides matching TRBD2. CDR3 length: 15 amino acids. The J segment lost 7 bases and the V segment lost 5 bases, leaving 9 bases of the junction unmatched. Germline assignment: CDR1 SGHAT and CDR2 FQDESV (reference sequence). CDR3 coding DNA: TGTGCCAGCAGCACTAGCGGGCTCGAGGAGAATGAGCAGTTCTTC. It translates to CASSTSGLEENEQFF. The full variable domain, completed using reference TRBV11-1 and TRBJ2-1, is EAEVAQSPRYKITEKSQAVAFWCDPISGHATLYWYRQILGQGPELLVQFQDESVVDDSQLPKDRFSAERLKGVDSTLKIQPAELGDSAMYLCASSTSGLEENEQFFGPGTRLTVL.

This clonotype came up a few times. The chain is built from TRBV13 and TRBJ2-6; D is unclear. This CDR3 is 15 amino acids long. Germline CDR1 PRHDT, CDR2 FYEKMQ (reference sequence). With 1 base removed from V and 1 base from J, the gap between germline ends came to 5 bases. The CDR3 DNA reads TGTGCCAGCAGCTTAGAAAGATCTGGGGCCAACGTCCTGACTTTC. It is translated as CASSLERSGANVLTF. Full variable domain (outside the CDR3, taken from reference TRBV13 and TRBJ2-6): AAGVIQSPRHLIKEKRETATLKCYPIPRHDTVYWYQQGPGQDPQFLISFYEKMQSDKGSIPDRFSAQQFSDYHSELNMSSLELGDSALYFCASSLERSGANVLTFGAGSRLTVL.

This clonotype was detected only a few times. The CDR3 spells CASSLHVTNYGYTF. In DNA form, the CDR3 reads TGCGCCAGCAGCTTACACGTTACTAACTATGGCTACACCTTC. The genes are TRBV5-1 and TRBJ1-2; D is undetermined. The V gene lost 2 bases and the J gene lost 0 bases, with 8 bases spanning the gap. CDR3 length: 14 residues. CDR1 is SGHRS, CDR2 YFSETQ, per germline.

The chain joins TRBV5-5 to TRBJ2-1, with 7 bases aligning to TRBD2. Germline V gives CDR1 SGHKS, CDR2 YYEKEE (reference sequence). V gave up 4 bases and J gave up 4 bases; unmatched junction bases: 8. The CDR3 runs to 15 residues. CDR3 coding DNA: TGTGCCAGCAGCCTTTTAGCGGGTCATTACAATGAGCAGTTCTTC. This translates into CASSLLAGHYNEQFF. The variable domain in full, with the rest retrieved from reference TRBV5-5 and TRBJ2-1, is DAGVTQSPTHLIKTRGQQVTLRCSPISGHKSVSWYQQVLGQGPQFIFQYYEKEERGRGNFPDRFSARQFPNYSSELNVNALLLGDSALYLCASSLLAGHYNEQFFGPGTRLTVL.

This clonotype turned up a few times. The chain recombines TRBV7-3 with TRBJ2-3, with TRBD2 matching over 11 bases. After removal of 5 bases from V and 1 base from J, the junction contained 5 bases not matched to a gene. The CDR3 is 16 amino acids. The germline gives CDR1 SGHTA, CDR2 FQGTGA. DNA of the CDR3: TGTGCCAGCAGCAATCCTAGCGGGAGGCGCACAGATACGCAGTATTTT. Translating gives CASSNPSGRRTDTQYF. The variable domain in full, completed from reference TRBV7-3 and TRBJ2-3, reads GAGVSQTPSNKVTEKGKYVELRCDPISGHTALYWYRQSLGQGPEFLIYFQGTGAADDSGLPNDRFFAVRPEGSVSTLKIQRTERGDSAVYLCASSNPSGRRTDTQYFGPGTRLTVL.

This clonotype was detected only a few times. The chain recombines TRBV5-4 with TRBJ2-2; 7 bases line up with TRBD1. Germline trimming cut 0 bases from V and 0 bases from J; bases unmatched to any gene: 2. The CDR3 is made up of 16 amino acids. Germline CDR1 is SGHNT and CDR2 is YYREEE (reference sequence). For the CDR3, the DNA is TGTGCCAGCAGCTTGGCCGGGACAGCGAACACCGGGGAGCTGTTTTTT. Its protein product is CASSLAGTANTGELFF.

The chain joins TRBV27 to TRBJ2-2; unclear D gene. V dropped 4 bases and J dropped 1 base, with 7 bases sitting between them. Per germline, CDR1 MNHEY and CDR2 SMNVEV (reference sequence). The CDR3 is 14 residues long. In DNA, the CDR3 is TGTGCCAGCAGTTCCACAGTGAACACCGGGGAGCTGTTTTTT. Amino acids: CASSSTVNTGELFF.